The present T cell receptor (beta chain) was sequenced within a study of blood T cell repertoires in COVID-19. The overall study: Acute-phase and convalescent COVID-19 samples originated in the United States, Italy and Spain. PBMCs, B-cell-depleted T cells, or T cells were the source of the cDNA or gDNA that made up the material.

Germline V CDR1 and CDR2: SEHNR, FQNEAQ (reference sequence). Trimming took 11 bases from V and 0 from J, leaving 10 bases between them. This CDR3 has 12 residues. The table came from immunoSEQ multiplex PCR; TCRdb's copy has only in-frame clones and leaves some out. The top ten hold more than 11% of the sample, which has 160,000 or so clones, more than 65% seen once. The chain recombines TRBV7-9 with TRBJ1-2; a weak D match, TRBD1 (5 bases). This TCR was recovered from a woman of 80 years or more with acute or convalescent COVID-19. Source material: peripheral blood. The CDR3 here is CAGAGANYGYTF. The CDR3 DNA follows: TGTGCCGGCGCGGGGGCTAACTATGGCTACACCTTC. The full variable domain, its missing parts supplied by reference TRBV7-9 and TRBJ1-2, is DTGVSQNPRHKITKRGQNVTFRCDPISEHNRLYWYRQTLGQGPEFLTYFQNEAQLEKSRLLSDRFSAERPKGSFSTLEIQRTEQGDSAMYLCAGAGANYGYTFGSGTRLTVV.